Listed here are 24 T cell receptor beta chains from one sample, sequenced in a study of control samples from healthy donors and cancer patients. The assay was immunoSEQ multiplex PCR, and TCRdb's table has in-frame clones only and misses some. The sample holds 85,000 to 90,000 clones, roughly nine tenths seen once. The material sequenced was PBMCs. The source of these receptors is a woman aged 50 to 65 with colorectal cancer.

The chain uses TRBV7-9 and TRBJ2-5; TRBD2 might be the D (6 bases). With 7 bases removed from V and 2 bases from J, the gap between germline ends came to 17 bases. Germline CDR1 SEHNR, CDR2 FQNEAQ (reference sequence). This CDR3 comprises 15 residues. The CDR3 here is CASTPPGLRQETQYF. CDR3 in DNA: TGTGCCAGCACTCCCCCGGGACTCCGACAAGAGACCCAGTACTTC. The full variable domain, its missing parts supplied by reference TRBV7-9 and TRBJ2-5, is DTGVSQNPRHKITKRGQNVTFRCDPISEHNRLYWYRQTLGQGPEFLTYFQNEAQLEKSRLLSDRFSAERPKGSFSTLEIQRTEQGDSAMYLCASTPPGLRQETQYFGPGTRLLVL.

This clone came up a few times. The V gene is TRBV5-5, the J gene TRBJ1-4; D remains unclear. V was clipped by 4 bases and J by 0 bases, with 7 bases between them. This CDR3 is 14 amino acids long. CDR1 and CDR2 from the germline V gene are SGHKS and YYEKEE (reference sequence). The CDR3 DNA reads TGTGCCAGCAGCCCTGTTTCAACTAATGAAAAACTGTTTTTT. Translation: CASSPVSTNEKLFF.

The rearrangement uses TRBV24-1 and TRBJ2-1, with D perhaps TRBD2 (5 bases). Trimming cost V 5 bases and J 4 bases, with 8 bases left between them. Germline values: CDR1 KGHDR, CDR2 SFDVKD. The CDR3 extends over 13 amino acids. The CDR3 DNA reads TGTGCCACCAGTGCCCGGGGATACAATGAGCAGTTCTTC. Its translation is CATSARGYNEQFF.

A few counts support this clone. The V and J genes are TRBV2 and TRBJ2-5; TRBD1 agrees at 7 bases. This CDR3 comprises 13 residues. CDR1 is SNHLY, CDR2 FYNNEI, per germline. Trimming at V came to 4 bases and at J to 1 base, leaving 0 bases not matched to a gene. DNA of the CDR3: TGTGCCAGCAGTGGGGACAGCCAAGAGACCCAGTACTTC. This translates into CASSGDSQETQYF.

The chain is built from TRBV19 and TRBJ2-6; D ambiguous. The CDR3 length is 16 residues. V gave up 1 base and J gave up 1 base, with 8 bases separating them. The germline V gene encodes CDR1 LNHDA and CDR2 SQIVND (reference sequence). CDR3 sequence: CASSIVSASGANVLTF. Here the CDR3 DNA reads TGTGCCAGTAGTATAGTTTCGGCATCTGGGGCCAACGTCCTGACTTTC.

The chain combines TRBV6-5 with TRBJ2-2; D might be TRBD1 (5 bases). V was trimmed by 7 bases and J by 1 base, leaving 10 bases between them. Germline V gene lookup returns CDR1 MNHEY and CDR2 SVGAGI. The CDR3 spans 14 residues. This CDR3 reads CASTRTKNTGELFF. The CDR3 DNA is TGTGCCAGCACCAGGACAAAGAACACCGGGGAGCTGTTTTTT.

The chain is built from TRBV4-3 and TRBJ2-3, with 7 bases aligning to TRBD1. The CDR3 loop spans 16 amino acids. Unmatched junction bases numbered 8, after V lost 0 bases and J lost 5 bases. Germline lookup yields CDR1 LGHNA and CDR2 YSLEER. As DNA, the CDR3 is TGCGCCAGCAGCCAAGAGTGGGCAGGGGGAAGAGATACGCAGTATTTT. The encoded protein is CASSQEWAGGRDTQYF.

The V and J genes are TRBV29-1 and TRBJ1-2; D is perhaps TRBD1 (5 bases). Germline V gives CDR1 SQVTM, CDR2 ANQGSEA. This CDR3 region has 12 residues. V was pared by 1 base and J by 8 bases, with 11 bases between. Here the CDR3 DNA reads TGCAGCGTTGAAGGTCTCGGGGGAGGCTACACCTTC. Its translation: CSVEGLGGGYTF. Filled out from reference TRBV29-1 and TRBJ1-2, the complete variable domain reads SAVISQKPSRDICQRGTSLTIQCQVDSQVTMMFWYRQQPGQSLTLIATANQGSEATYESGFVIDKFPISRPNLTFSTLTVSNMSPEDSSIYLCSVEGLGGGYTFGSGTRLTVV.

J is TRBJ2-3 and V is TRBV3-1 (or the pseudogene TRBV3-2), with 9 bases aligning to TRBD2. CDR1 and CDR2 from the germline V gene are LGHDT and YNNKEL (reference sequence). CDR3 size: 17 residues. V dropped 5 bases and J dropped 4; count of bases not matched to a gene: 13. CDR3 region: CASSWRGGAVVADTQYF. CDR3 DNA sequence: TGTGCCAGCAGCTGGCGCGGGGGGGCCGTCGTAGCAGATACGCAGTATTTT.

The rearrangement joins TRBV10-1 to TRBJ2-2; a possible D gene is TRBD1 (6 bases). Per the germline V gene, CDR1 is WNHNN and CDR2 is SYGVQD (reference sequence). The germline V and J ends were trimmed by 4 bases and 5 bases, with 8 bases remaining between them. This CDR3 is 13 amino acids long. The CDR3 DNA sequence: TGCGCCAGCAGTGGGCAGGGGACCGGGGAGCTGTTTTTT. Protein sequence: CASSGQGTGELFF.

This clone was seen a single time. CDR3 nucleotide sequence: TGTGCCAGCAGCCTTAATGGGCTGCTGAAAGCTTTCTTT. It yields the protein CASSLNGLLKAFF. This chain links TRBV12-3 or TRBV12-4 with TRBJ1-1, with unresolved D. Trimming left V 6 bases short and J 9 bases short, with 17 bases between. This CDR3 is 13 amino acids long.

The rearrangement links TRBV4-1 to TRBJ1-1; D not certain. Germline V gene data show CDR1 as MGHRA and CDR2 as YSYEKL. This CDR3 spans 12 amino acids. V was trimmed by 1 base and J by 5 bases, leaving 5 bases between them. CDR3 sequence: CASSQAGTEAFF. The CDR3 bases are TGCGCCAGCAGCCAAGCGGGGACTGAAGCTTTCTTT.

This clone was counted a single time. The rearrangement joins TRBV7-2 to TRBJ2-1; D is perhaps TRBD1 (5 bases). Deletions cut 4 bases from V and 0 bases from J, with 10 bases between. This CDR3 has 15 amino acids. The germline V gene encodes CDR1 SGHTA and CDR2 FQGNSA. Written as DNA, the CDR3 is TGTGCCAGCAGCTCAGGGTCTAGCTCCTACAATGAGCAGTTCTTC. The encoded protein is CASSSGSSSYNEQFF.

The table lists this clone with a count of one. This sequence joins TRBV25-1 and TRBJ2-5; weak D call: TRBD2 (6 bases). With 3 bases removed from V and 5 bases from J, the gap between germline ends came to 10 bases. This CDR3 comprises 13 residues. Germline V gene data show CDR1 as MGHDK and CDR2 as SYGVNS. CDR3: CASSDIAEETQYF. Here the CDR3 DNA reads TGTGCCAGCAGTGATATAGCGGAGGAGACCCAGTACTTC.

The rearrangement uses TRBV3-1 (or the pseudogene TRBV3-2) and TRBJ2-5; 15 bases line up with TRBD2. This CDR3 is 17 amino acids long. The V gene's germline CDR1 is LGHDT and CDR2 YNNKEL (reference sequence). The junction had 10 bases not matched to a gene; V was cut back by 4 bases and J by 7 bases. The CDR3: CASSRTSGGAGFGTQYF. The CDR3 nucleotides read TGTGCCAGCAGCCGGACTAGCGGGGGGGCCGGTTTTGGGACCCAGTACTTC.

This chain links TRBV12-5 with TRBJ1-5, with D uncertain. The CDR3 loop spans 17 amino acids. Trimming removed 4 bases from V and 0 bases from J, with 16 bases in between. The germline V gene has CDR1 LGHNT and CDR2 FRNRAP. CDR3 sequence reads: CASGSRQPSYSNQPQHF. As DNA, the CDR3 is TGTGCTAGTGGTTCCCGTCAACCAAGCTATAGCAATCAGCCCCAGCATTTT.

The genes are TRBV5-4 and TRBJ1-1; 8 nucleotides agree with TRBD1. J was trimmed by 7 bases and V by 1 base; bases with no gene match: 3. Germline-derived CDR1 and CDR2 are SGHNT and YYREEE (reference sequence). The CDR3 extends over 13 amino acids. The CDR3 sequence is CASSLQGAGEAFF. Here the CDR3 DNA reads TGTGCCAGCAGCTTGCAGGGGGCGGGTGAAGCTTTCTTT. The full variable domain, completed using reference TRBV5-4 and TRBJ1-1, is ETGVTQSPTHLIKTRGQQVTLRCSSQSGHNTVSWYQQALGQGPQFIFQYYREEENGRGNFPPRFSGLQFPNYSSELNVNALELDDSALYLCASSLQGAGEAFFGQGTRLTVV.

This clone showed up just once. The CDR3 loop reads CASSHLSPSNTGELFF. Written as DNA, the CDR3 is TGTGCCAGTAGTCACCTGAGTCCTTCGAACACCGGGGAGCTGTTTTTT. V is TRBV19 and J is TRBJ2-2; D is uncertain. V gave up 5 bases and J gave up 0 bases, with 13 bases separating them. This CDR3 contains 16 residues. CDR1 LNHDA and CDR2 SQIVND come from the germline V gene (reference sequence).

V gene TRBV6-5 combines with J gene TRBJ1-3; D possibly corresponds to TRBD1 (6 bases). CDR3 length equals 16 residues. The V end lost 4 bases, the J end lost 3 bases, and 16 bases lay between the germline ends. The germline V gene has CDR1 MNHEY and CDR2 SVGAGI. CDR3 loop: CASSSQAGAFGNTIYF. The CDR3 coding sequence is TGTGCCAGCAGTTCACAGGCAGGGGCGTTTGGAAACACCATATATTTT.

Here the CDR3 DNA reads TGTGCCAGCAGTGGGGGGGTCACTGAAGCTTTCTTT. Protein: CASSGGVTEAFF. The chain recombines TRBV12-3 or TRBV12-4 with TRBJ1-1, with D possibly being TRBD1 (5 bases). The CDR3 length is 12 residues. Trimming pared 5 bases from V and 4 bases from J, leaving 8 bases between.

The chain carries TRBV7-2 and TRBJ1-2, with D hard to call. Per the germline V gene, CDR1 is SGHTA and CDR2 is FQGNSA. This CDR3 comprises 17 residues. The V gene lost 7 bases and the J gene lost 1 base, with 22 bases spanning the gap. The CDR3 sequence: CASNQRQSNTFNYGYTF. CDR3 nucleotide sequence: TGTGCCAGCAACCAAAGGCAGTCCAACACCTTTAACTATGGCTACACCTTC.

CDR3 protein: CASSVSGSSYNEQFF. CDR3 coding DNA: TGTGCCAGCAGCGTCAGCGGGAGCTCCTACAATGAGCAGTTCTTC. The genes are TRBV7-2 and TRBJ2-1, with 8 bases that match TRBD2. CDR1 SGHTA and CDR2 FQGNSA come from the germline V gene. The CDR3 consists of 15 residues. Germline trimming cut 5 bases from V and 0 bases from J; bases unmatched to any gene: 3.

J is TRBJ2-2 and V is TRBV12-5; no clear D gene. V lost 0 bases and J 0 bases, leaving 11 bases between the germline ends. Germline assignment: CDR1 LGHNT and CDR2 FRNRAP. This CDR3 region has 17 residues. In DNA form, the CDR3 reads TGTGCTAGTGGTTTGGTACATGGACCCCCGAACACCGGGGAGCTGTTTTTT. It specifies CASGLVHGPPNTGELFF.

V gene TRBV5-6 combines with J gene TRBJ1-2; perhaps TRBD1 as D (5 bases). CDR1 and CDR2 (germline): SGHDT, YYEEEE. Trimming pared 2 bases from V and 2 bases from J, leaving 13 bases between. The CDR3 length is 15 residues. The DNA for the CDR3 is TGTGCCAGCAGCTTAGGGCAGGGTCTCAACTATGGCTACACCTTC. Amino acids: CASSLGQGLNYGYTF.